This T cell receptor (beta chain) was identified in a study of blood T cells in healthy people across ages. General observations from the study: In older individuals, TCR beta diversity per million T cells was lower, falling roughly linearly with age.

V was pared by 2 bases and J by 2 bases, with 13 bases between. The CDR3 sequence is 15 residues long. CDR1 MNHEY and CDR2 SVGAGI come from the germline V gene. Extractions gave at least 5.5 micrograms of total RNA per sample. A second PCR, run for about 7 to 11 cycles, used a sample-barcoded 5' primer plus a J-beta primer mix. TCRdb reprocessed the 5' RACE reads with MiXCR, giving one entry per CDR3 protein. The sample gives 650,000 to 700,000 distinct CDR3 sequences, around 52% of which show up once; about 13% is in the top ten. A note on this clonotype: Antigen specificity is unknown.

V gene TRBV6-5 combines with J gene TRBJ2-7; D is ambiguous. The source material was blood. This clonotype originated in an elderly woman in good health. The CDR3 DNA reads as TGTGCCAGCAGTTACAAGGGAAGTGGTCCCTACGAGCAGTACTTC. Translation gives CASSYKGSGPYEQYF.